This TCR beta chain was recovered during a study of CXCR4 blockade with PD-1 therapy in pancreatic cancer. Germline CDR1 SGHRS, CDR2 YFSETQ. The J segment lost 5 bases and the V segment lost 5 bases, leaving 7 bases of the junction unmatched. The CDR3 sequence is 14 residues long. Produced via immunoSEQ multiplex PCR; TCRdb's table is partial and in-frame only. In the table there are 6,000 or so clones, roughly 35% of which are singletons. The V call is TRBV5-1, the J call TRBJ2-1; TRBD1 agrees at 7 bases. Material: tumor tissue. This TCR was recovered from a human donor with pancreatic ductal adenocarcinoma. The CDR3 is CASRQMDRNNEQFF. The CDR3 DNA is TGCGCCAGCAGACAAATGGACAGGAACAATGAGCAGTTCTTC.